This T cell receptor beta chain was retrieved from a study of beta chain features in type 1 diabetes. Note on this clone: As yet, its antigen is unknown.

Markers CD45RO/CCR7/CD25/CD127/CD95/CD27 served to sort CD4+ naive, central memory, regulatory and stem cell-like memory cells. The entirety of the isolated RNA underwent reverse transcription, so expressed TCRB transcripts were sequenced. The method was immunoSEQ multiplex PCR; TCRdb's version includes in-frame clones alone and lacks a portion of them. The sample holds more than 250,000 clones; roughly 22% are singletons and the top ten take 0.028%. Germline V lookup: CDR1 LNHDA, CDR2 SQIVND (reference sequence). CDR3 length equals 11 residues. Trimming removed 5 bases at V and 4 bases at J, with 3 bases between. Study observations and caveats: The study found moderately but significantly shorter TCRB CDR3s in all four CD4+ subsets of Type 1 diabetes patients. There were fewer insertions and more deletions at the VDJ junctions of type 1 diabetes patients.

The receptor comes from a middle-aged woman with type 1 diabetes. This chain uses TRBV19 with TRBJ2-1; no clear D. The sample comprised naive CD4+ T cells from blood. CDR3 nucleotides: TGTGCCAGTAGTCAGTACAATGAGCAGTTCTTC. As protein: CASSQYNEQFF.